A single sample is the source of the 3 T cell receptor beta chains below, sequenced in a study of blood T cells in healthy people across ages. PCR was performed a second time for about 7 to 11 cycles using a sample-barcoded 5' primer and a J-beta primer mix. MiXCR, applied by TCRdb to the 5' RACE reads, yields one record per CDR3 protein. The sample has about 1 million distinct CDR3 sequences; more than 40% are singletons. The material sequenced was blood. These receptors all come from a woman aged 55 to 70 in good health.

To note about this clonotype: A read error may explain this, as a much larger clone is one base away. The chain recombines TRBV28 with TRBJ2-7; D assignment may be TRBD1 or TRBD2 (5 bases each). The V end lost 9 bases, the J end lost 7 bases, and 22 bases lay between the germline ends. The CDR3 is 14 amino acids. CDR1 is MDHEN and CDR2 is SYDVKM in the germline V gene. The CDR3 coding sequence is TGTGCCAGTCTCCGGGACCCGGGACGGGGTGAGCAGTACTTC. It specifies CASLRDPGRGEQYF.

This clonotype was seen at least ten times. The genes are TRBV7-3 and TRBJ2-3; no firm D call. The CDR3 covers 11 residues. With 5 bases removed from V and 10 bases from J, the gap between germline ends came to 10 bases. The V gene's germline CDR1 is SGHTA and CDR2 FQGTGA. The CDR3 DNA is TGTGCCAGCAGCCGGAACGGTCCGCAGTATTTT. This sequence encodes CASSRNGPQYF. Complete variable domain (other parts from reference TRBV7-3 and TRBJ2-3): GAGVSQTPSNKVTEKGKYVELRCDPISGHTALYWYRQSLGQGPEFLIYFQGTGAADDSGLPNDRFFAVRPEGSVSTLKIQRTERGDSAVYLCASSRNGPQYFGPGTRLTVL.

The gene calls are TRBV7-3 and TRBJ2-1; D may correspond to TRBD1 or TRBD2 (6 bases each). The CDR3 is made up of 17 amino acids. The V end was cut by 2 bases, the J end by 4 bases, with 18 bases between. Germline V CDR1 and CDR2: SGHTA, FQGTGA. This chain's CDR3 is CASSLSSGGGLYNEQFF. The CDR3 bases are TGTGCCAGCAGCTTATCATCTGGAGGGGGATTGTACAATGAGCAGTTCTTC.